The T cell receptor beta chain described here comes from a study of T cell responses to AZD1222 COVID-19 vaccine. On this clone: Its target is unknown.

Trimming took off 4 bases at V and 5 bases at J, with 21 bases between the two ends. The germline V gene encodes CDR1 SGHNT and CDR2 YYREEE (reference sequence). CDR3 size: 16 residues. General observations from the study: Just a handful of people given AZD1222 tested seropositive at baseline. Donors skewed white British and female; clonal diversity was possibly underestimated. Reports say nearly half of spike-specific TCRs go after unmutated variant regions. Repertoires were obtained solely post-peak T cell response.

TCRdb keeps only in-frame clones here, not all; method: immunoSEQ multiplex PCR. This sample has 150,000 or so clones, with roughly nine tenths found just once. The sample was peripheral blood, taken 28 days after the second AZD1222 dose. The chain joins TRBV5-4 to TRBJ2-5; D might be TRBD1 or TRBD2, each matching 5 bases. This TCR came from an adult who received the AZD1222 COVID-19 vaccine. The CDR3 loop reads CASSLRDWGGGETQYF. CDR3 DNA sequence: TGTGCCAGCAGCCTCCGAGACTGGGGCGGCGGGGAGACCCAGTACTTC. The full variable domain, its missing parts supplied by reference TRBV5-4 and TRBJ2-5, is ETGVTQSPTHLIKTRGQQVTLRCSSQSGHNTVSWYQQALGQGPQFIFQYYREEENGRGNFPPRFSGLQFPNYSSELNVNALELDDSALYLCASSLRDWGGGETQYFGPGTRLLVL.